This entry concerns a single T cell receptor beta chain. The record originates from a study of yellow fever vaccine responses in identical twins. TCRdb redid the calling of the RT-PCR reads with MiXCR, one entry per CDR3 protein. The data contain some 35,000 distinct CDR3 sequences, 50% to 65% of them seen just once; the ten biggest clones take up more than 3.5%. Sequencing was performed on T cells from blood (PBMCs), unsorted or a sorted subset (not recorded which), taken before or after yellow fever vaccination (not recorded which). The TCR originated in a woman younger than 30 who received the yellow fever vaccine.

The CDR3 sequence: CASSLAGQTYEQYF. CDR3 nucleotide sequence: TGTGCCAGCAGCTTAGCGGGACAGACCTACGAGCAGTACTTC. The chain has TRBV11-3 and TRBJ2-7, with TRBD1 matching over 7 bases. This CDR3 spans 14 amino acids. Germline CDR1 reads SGHNT; CDR2 reads YENEEA. J was trimmed by 2 bases and V by 1 base; bases with no gene match: 2. Based on the CDR3 plus reference TRBV11-3 and TRBJ2-7, the full variable domain is EAGVVQSPRYKIIEKKQPVAFWCNPISGHNTLYWYLQNLGQGPELLIRYENEEAVDDSQLPKDRFSAERLKGVDSTLKIQPAELGDSAVYLCASSLAGQTYEQYFGPGTRLTVT.